This TCR beta chain came from a study of patients and donors after allogeneic stem cell transplantation (dated by TCRdb to the early 2020s). The library relied on RT-PCR. Sequencing took place on a NextSeq 550. TCRdb reprocessed the public reads (quality trimming at Q25 with fastp, clone calling with MiXCR) and kept in-frame beta chains. Each entry is one CDR3 protein sequence, shown with its most common DNA and genes. The table for this sample lists hundreds of thousands of distinct CDR3 sequences; 13% to 15% of them were counted only once. Approximately 10% of the sample is taken by the ten largest. This clonotype turned up a few times. Its antigen remains undetermined. No per-base quality is available; no much larger clone lies one base away. This TCR was sampled from a human donor who was either an allogeneic HSCT recipient or a stem cell or donor lymphocyte infusion donor (not recorded which). It is not recorded whose cells these are; they may come from a transplant donor. The sample consisted of blood, either unsorted or a sorted T cell fraction (not recorded which).

The CDR3 protein: CASSSLREGKLFF. The sequenced DNA is TGCGCCAGCAGCTCCCTGAGAGAGGGAAAACTGTTTTTT. The V and J segments used are TRBV5-1 and TRBJ1-4, with the D gene not confidently named. The CDR3 holds 13 amino acids from the cysteine to the phenylalanine. Here the CDR3 DNA is all that survives: 39 bases in frame from base 1. Between the V and J ends, shortened by 3 bases and 10 bases respectively, the junction contains 13 bases. For CDR1 and CDR2, the germline V gene lists SGHRS and YFSETQ.